This TCR beta chain was recorded in a study of identical twins. TCRdb independently ran MiXCR on the 5' RACE reads; one entry per CDR3 protein. Among about 470,000 distinct CDR3 sequences listed, less than 25% were seen once. Germline lookup yields CDR1 LGHNT and CDR2 FRNRAP. The V end was cut by 6 bases, the J end by 4 bases, with 13 bases between. This CDR3 contains 14 residues. This sample also belongs to another study, concerning T cells expressing NK-cell markers.

Specimen: CD4+ T cells sorted from blood. The chain uses TRBV12-5 and TRBJ1-5, with D tentatively TRBD1 (6 bases). The origin of this receptor is a woman in her late teens or twenties in good health. The CDR3 bases are TGTGCTAGTGGCAACACAGGGAGAAATCAGCCCCAGCATTTT. Translated: CASGNTGRNQPQHF.